Listed here are 21 T cell receptor beta chains from one sample, sequenced in a study of blood T cell repertoires in COVID-19. The protocol was immunoSEQ multiplex PCR, while the TCRdb copy is restricted to in-frame clones and leaves out a portion. The sample includes approximately 210,000 clones, 83% seen only once; the top ten take approximately 2.6%. The specimen was peripheral blood. These receptors were taken from a woman in her seventies with active or convalescent COVID-19.

This clone was observed a few times. The V call is TRBV2, the J call TRBJ1-1, with 12 bases fitting TRBD1. After removal of 6 bases from V and 1 base from J, the junction contained 0 bases not matched to a gene. This CDR3 contains 14 residues. Germline lookup yields CDR1 SNHLY and CDR2 FYNNEI. CDR3 nucleotides: TGTGCCAGCAGGGGACAGGGGGCGAACACTGAAGCTTTCTTT. Amino acids: CASRGQGANTEAFF.

The rearrangement links TRBV28 to TRBJ1-6, with 8 bases lining up with TRBD1. From germline, CDR1 is MDHEN and CDR2 SYDVKM. The CDR3 consists of 17 residues. The junction had 11 bases not matched to a gene; V was cut back by 1 base and J by 9 bases. The CDR3 here is CASSLSMTGEWGSPLHF. Written as DNA, the CDR3 is TGTGCCAGCAGTTTATCTATGACAGGGGAGTGGGGTTCACCCCTCCACTTT.

CDR3 sequence: CASKENYEQFF. CDR3 nucleotide sequence: TGTGCCAGTAAGGAGAACTATGAGCAGTTCTTC. The chain employs TRBV19 and TRBJ2-1, with no clear D. The germline V gene has CDR1 LNHDA and CDR2 SQIVND (reference sequence). V dropped 7 bases and J dropped 8 bases, with 9 bases sitting between them. The CDR3 covers 11 residues.

This chain joins TRBV10-1 and TRBJ2-3; tentatively, D is TRBD2 (5 bases). This CDR3 comprises 13 residues. Trimming removed 9 bases at V and 5 bases at J, with 15 bases between. CDR1 is WNHNN and CDR2 is SYGVQD in the germline V gene (reference sequence). CDR3 residues: CASTGNVGDTQYF. Here the CDR3 DNA reads TGCGCCAGTACGGGGAATGTAGGAGATACGCAGTATTTT.

The V and J genes are TRBV19 and TRBJ1-6; 7 positions match TRBD1. CDR3 length equals 15 residues. The J segment lost 8 bases and the V segment lost 3 bases, leaving 7 bases of the junction unmatched. Germline-derived CDR1 and CDR2 are LNHDA and SQIVND (reference sequence). CDR3 protein: CASSMGRQGHSPLHF. DNA of the CDR3: TGTGCCAGTAGTATGGGGCGACAGGGTCATTCACCCCTCCACTTT.

The chain carries TRBV30 and TRBJ2-5, with 12 bases lining up with TRBD2. Germline CDR1 reads GTSNPN; CDR2 reads SVGIG (reference sequence). CDR3 length: 16 amino acids. With 0 bases clipped from V and 5 bases from J, the junction kept 7 bases outside the gene matches. The chain's CDR3 is CAWSVGLAGGRETQYF. For the CDR3, the DNA is TGTGCCTGGAGTGTAGGGCTAGCGGGGGGGCGTGAGACCCAGTACTTC.

The rearrangement links TRBV30 to TRBJ2-6, with D unclear. V was pared by 8 bases and J by 3 bases, with 14 bases between. CDR3 length: 14 amino acids. CDR1 and CDR2 (germline): GTSNPN, SVGIG (reference sequence). The CDR3 loop reads CARLILRGANVLTF. The CDR3, as DNA: TGTGCCCGGTTGATACTCCGTGGGGCCAACGTCCTGACTTTC.

This sequence joins TRBV2 and TRBJ2-7; 7 bases are a match to TRBD2. With V trimmed by 10 bases and J by 2 bases, 11 bases remained unmatched. Germline V gene lookup returns CDR1 SNHLY and CDR2 FYNNEI. CDR3 size: 14 residues. The CDR3 is CATERGLAAYEQYF. CDR3 sequence (DNA): TGTGCCACCGAGAGGGGTCTAGCGGCCTACGAGCAGTACTTC.

The rearrangement links TRBV29-1 to TRBJ2-1; D is perhaps TRBD1 (6 bases). The CDR3 is 12 amino acids. V was clipped by 4 bases and J by 9 bases, with 13 bases between them. Germline CDR1 and CDR2: SQVTM and ANQGSEA. The CDR3 loop reads CSVVQGVREQFF. The CDR3 region has the DNA TGCAGCGTTGTACAGGGTGTTCGTGAGCAGTTCTTC.

This rearrangement joins TRBV7-9 to TRBJ2-2, with 9 bases fitting TRBD2. CDR1 SEHNR and CDR2 FQNEAQ come from the germline V gene (reference sequence). Trimming at V came to 3 bases and at J to 3 bases, leaving 5 bases not matched to a gene. This CDR3 has 16 amino acids. The CDR3 nucleotides are TGTGCCAGCAGCTTGAGAAGCGGGGGGCACACCGGGGAGCTGTTTTTT. This translates into CASSLRSGGHTGELFF.

The chain carries TRBV7-2 and TRBJ2-3; D may be TRBD1 (5 bases). Trimming pared 5 bases from V and 6 bases from J, leaving 12 bases between. Germline V gene sequence: CDR1 SGHTA, CDR2 FQGNSA. The CDR3 consists of 13 residues. The CDR3 region has the DNA TGTGCCAGCAGCCCGGCTAACAGGGATACGCAGTATTTT. Residues: CASSPANRDTQYF.

This clone has only one observation. V gene TRBV6-5 combines with J gene TRBJ1-1, with D possibly TRBD1 on 5 matching bases. The CDR3 totals 14 residues. CDR1 is MNHEY and CDR2 is SVGAGI in the germline V gene. V lost 6 bases and J 5 bases, leaving 16 bases between the germline ends. CDR3 sequence reads: CASSHIGGGTEAFF. CDR3 coding DNA: TGTGCCAGCAGCCACATTGGGGGGGGAACTGAAGCTTTCTTT.

This clone was seen a few times. The chain carries TRBV6-2 or TRBV6-3 and TRBJ2-1, with D perhaps TRBD2 (6 bases). CDR1 and CDR2 from the germline V gene are MNHEY and SVGEGT. This CDR3 spans 14 amino acids. V was clipped by 6 bases and J by 6 bases, with 15 bases between them. The CDR3 protein is CASSARLGRNEQFF. CDR3 DNA: TGTGCCAGCAGCGCTCGACTAGGGCGCAATGAGCAGTTCTTC.

The chain employs TRBV27 and TRBJ1-6, with D possibly TRBD1 on 5 matching bases. CDR3 size: 14 residues. The V gene's germline CDR1 is MNHEY and CDR2 SMNVEV (reference sequence). Trimming cost V 8 bases and J 9 bases, with 17 bases left between them. DNA of the CDR3: TGTGCCAGCCGGATGGGGGGGACGGGTTCACCCCTCCACTTT. Its protein product is CASRMGGTGSPLHF.

The V call is TRBV27, the J call TRBJ2-2; TRBD1 might be the D (6 bases). Deletions cut 7 bases from V and 1 base from J, with 10 bases between. Germline CDR1 and CDR2: MNHEY and SMNVEV (reference sequence). There are 14 residues in the CDR3. The CDR3 DNA reads as TGTGCCAGCAAGACAGGTCAGAACACCGGGGAGCTGTTTTTT. Its translation: CASKTGQNTGELFF.

The chain carries TRBV2 and TRBJ2-7, with TRBD2 identical over 9 bases. The CDR3 covers 14 residues. V lost 8 bases and J lost 4; bases outside the gene matches: 9. CDR1 and CDR2 from the germline V gene are SNHLY and FYNNEI. The CDR3 DNA follows: TGTGCCAGCGTGCAGGGTAGCGGGAGTTACGAGCAGTACTTC. Amino acids: CASVQGSGSYEQYF. Full variable domain (missing parts from reference TRBV2 and TRBJ2-7): EPEVTQTPSHQVTQMGQEVILRCVPISNHLYFYWYRQILGQKVEFLVSFYNNEISEKSEIFDDQFSVERPDGSNFTLKIRSTKLEDSAMYFCASVQGSGSYEQYFGPGTRLTVT.

The chain uses TRBV5-1 and TRBJ1-2, with 7 bases matching TRBD1. Germline values: CDR1 SGHRS, CDR2 YFSETQ. Trimming took 1 base from V and 5 from J; bases not matched to a gene: 14. The CDR3 length is 17 residues. This chain's CDR3 is CASSLSPAGQGVYGYTF. The CDR3 DNA is TGCGCCAGCAGCTTGAGCCCTGCAGGCCAGGGGGTATATGGCTACACCTTC.

V usage is TRBV29-1 and J usage is TRBJ2-1; the match to TRBD1 covers 7 bases. The V gene end was trimmed by 7 bases and the J gene end by 3 bases; junction bases not matched to a gene: 3. The germline V gene has CDR1 SQVTM and CDR2 ANQGSEA. The CDR3 is 12 amino acids. The CDR3 sequence is CSARTGYNEQFF. CDR3 DNA: TGCAGCGCCCGGACAGGCTACAATGAGCAGTTCTTC.

The V and J genes are TRBV25-1 and TRBJ1-4; TRBD1 might be the D (5 bases). There are 15 residues in the CDR3. Deletions cut 3 bases from V and 8 bases from J, with 16 bases between. Germline V gene data show CDR1 as MGHDK and CDR2 as SYGVNS. CDR3 sequence reads: CASSEIRGTVEKLFF. CDR3 sequence (DNA): TGTGCCAGCAGTGAGATTCGGGGGACGGTGGAAAAACTGTTTTTT.

This clone occurred once. V is TRBV5-1 and J is TRBJ1-6, with no clear D. CDR1 and CDR2 (germline): SGHRS, YFSETQ. Between the trimmed V and J ends, which lost 2 bases and 9 bases, there was a span of 12 bases. This CDR3 is built from 14 residues. The CDR3 coding sequence is TGCGCCAGCAGCTTCGGGGTGGATGGTTCACCCCTCCACTTT. It yields the protein CASSFGVDGSPLHF. Based on the CDR3 plus reference TRBV5-1 and TRBJ1-6, the full variable domain is KAGVTQTPRYLIKTRGQQVTLSCSPISGHRSVSWYQQTPGQGLQFLFEYFSETQRNKGNFPGRFSGRQFSNSRSEMNVSTLELGDSALYLCASSFGVDGSPLHFGNGTRLTVT.

The chain recombines TRBV5-1 with TRBJ1-1; a weak D match, TRBD1 (5 bases). Germline assignment: CDR1 SGHRS and CDR2 YFSETQ. Trimming shortened V by 1 base and J by 0 bases, and 10 bases separated the two germline ends. The CDR3 is 15 residues long. The CDR3 loop is CASSLWGDMNTEAFF. The DNA of the CDR3 is TGCGCCAGCAGCTTGTGGGGGGATATGAACACTGAAGCTTTCTTT. Together with reference TRBV5-1 and TRBJ1-1, the CDR3 gives the full variable domain: KAGVTQTPRYLIKTRGQQVTLSCSPISGHRSVSWYQQTPGQGLQFLFEYFSETQRNKGNFPGRFSGRQFSNSRSEMNVSTLELGDSALYLCASSLWGDMNTEAFFGQGTRLTVV.